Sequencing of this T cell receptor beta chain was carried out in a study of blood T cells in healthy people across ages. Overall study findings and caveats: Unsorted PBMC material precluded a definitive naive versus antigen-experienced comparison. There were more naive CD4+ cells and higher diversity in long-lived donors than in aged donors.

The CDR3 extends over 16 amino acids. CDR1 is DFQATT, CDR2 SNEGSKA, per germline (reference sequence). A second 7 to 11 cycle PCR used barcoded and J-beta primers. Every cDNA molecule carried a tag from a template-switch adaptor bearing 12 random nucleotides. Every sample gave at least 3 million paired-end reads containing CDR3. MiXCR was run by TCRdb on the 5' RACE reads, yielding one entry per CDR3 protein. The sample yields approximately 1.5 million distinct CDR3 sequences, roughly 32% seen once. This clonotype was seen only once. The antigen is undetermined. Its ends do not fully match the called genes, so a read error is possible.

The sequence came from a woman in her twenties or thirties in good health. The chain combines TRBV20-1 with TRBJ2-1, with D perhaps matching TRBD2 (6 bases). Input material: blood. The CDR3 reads CSARKLVDYSCNEQFF. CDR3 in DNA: TGCAGTGCTAGAAAACTAGTGGACTACTCCTGCAATGAGCAGTTCTTC.